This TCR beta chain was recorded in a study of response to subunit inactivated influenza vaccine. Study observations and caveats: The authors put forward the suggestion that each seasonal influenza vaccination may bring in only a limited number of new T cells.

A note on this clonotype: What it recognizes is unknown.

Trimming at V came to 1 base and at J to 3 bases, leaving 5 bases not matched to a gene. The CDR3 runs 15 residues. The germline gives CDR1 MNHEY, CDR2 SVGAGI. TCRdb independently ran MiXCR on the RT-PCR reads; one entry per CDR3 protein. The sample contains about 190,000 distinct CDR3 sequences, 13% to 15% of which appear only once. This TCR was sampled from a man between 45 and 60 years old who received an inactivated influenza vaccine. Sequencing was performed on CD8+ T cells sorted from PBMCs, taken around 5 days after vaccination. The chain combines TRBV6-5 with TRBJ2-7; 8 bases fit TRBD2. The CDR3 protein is CASSYFGSGNYEQYF. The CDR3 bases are TGTGCCAGCAGTTACTTCGGTAGCGGGAACTACGAGCAGTACTTC.